The rows below give T cell receptor beta chains drawn from one sample of a study of CD8+ T cells in alopecia areata. Method: immunoSEQ multiplex PCR; TCRdb's copy keeps in-frame clones and lacks some. This sample has approximately 210,000 clones; roughly 66% occur once, and the top ten carry 0.95% to 1.5%. Sequenced here: CD4+ T cells sorted from blood, sampled at week 44, from a patient treated with tofacitinib. These receptor sequences come from a human donor with alopecia areata. The CDR3 runs from the conserved cysteine through the conserved F or W. A D gene is named only where the DNA matches it firmly. For some rows the clone size is stated as once, few or many, or as a class when expanded; others skip it.

D,size,V,J,DNA,CDR3
TRBD1,NA,TRBV5-1,TRBJ2-3,TGCGCCAGCCAATTGTCCGGGACAGTGTCAGATATGCAGTATTTT,CASQLSGTVSDMQYF
TRBD2,NA,TRBV7-2,TRBJ2-1,TGTGCCAGCAGCCTCCGGGGGGGTGAGCAGTTCTTC,CASSLRGGEQFF
NA,NA,TRBV29-1,TRBJ2-3,TGCAGCGTTGTCCTCCGGAACACAGATACGCAGTATTTT,CSVVLRNTDTQYF
NA,once,TRBV30,TRBJ1-6,TGTGCCTGGATCGACACTCATAATTCACCCCTCCACTTT,CAWIDTHNSPLHF
NA,NA,TRBV29-1,TRBJ2-3,TGCAGCGTTGCTGGAAGAATCACAGATACGCAGTATTTT,CSVAGRITDTQYF
NA,NA,TRBV29-1,TRBJ2-7,TGCAGCGTTGTAGCAGGGAGCTACGAGCAGTACTTC,CSVVAGSYEQYF
TRBD1,NA,TRBV15,TRBJ1-1,TGTGCCACCAGCAGAGGAACGGACAGGGCAAACATGAACACTGAAGCTTTCTTT,CATSRGTDRANMNTEAFF
NA,once,TRBV30,TRBJ2-7,TGTGCCTGGTCCTCGAGGGGCAGGGTGTACTTC,CAWSSRGRVYF
NA,NA,TRBV2,TRBJ2-2,TGTGCCAGCAAAGTCAGGCAGAACACCGGGGAGCTGTTTTTT,CASKVRQNTGELFF
NA,NA,TRBV27,TRBJ1-2,TGTGCCAGCAGCGAAACGGGGGATAACTATGGCTACACCTTC,CASSETGDNYGYTF
NA,few,TRBV2,TRBJ1-2,TGTGCCAGCAGTGTATCAGGTGATGGCTACACCTTC,CASSVSGDGYTF
TRBD2,once,TRBV30,TRBJ2-5,TGTGCCTGGAGTGTTCGGGAGGTCGGCGGGAAGACCCAGTACTTC,CAWSVREVGGKTQYF
TRBD2,NA,TRBV29-1,TRBJ2-2,TGCAGCGCAGCGGGGGGTCCAAACACCGGGGAGCTGTTTTTT,CSAAGGPNTGELFF
TRBD1,NA,TRBV7-2,TRBJ1-2,TGTGCCAGCAGTTTTACAGGGGGCGATGGCTACACCTTC,CASSFTGGDGYTF
NA,NA,TRBV30,TRBJ1-2,TGTGCCTCGGGAACAGGGATTTCCTATGGCTACACCTTC,CASGTGISYGYTF
NA,once,TRBV10-3,TRBJ1-2,TGTGCCAGCAGTGAAGGTCCCAGGGCTGGCTACACCTTC,CASSEGPRAGYTF
TRBD1,NA,TRBV5-6,TRBJ1-2,TGTGCCAGCAGCTCGGTTCCGTCGGGGAAGACAGGGATATATGGCTACACCTTC,CASSSVPSGKTGIYGYTF